This T cell receptor (beta chain) stems from a study of blood T cell repertoires in COVID-19. Across the whole study: There were acute and convalescent COVID-19 samples, and they came from the United States, Italy and Spain. PBMCs, B-cell-depleted T cells, or T cells were the source of the cDNA or gDNA that made up the material.

The CDR3 loop spans 14 amino acids. From germline, CDR1 is LGHDT and CDR2 YNNKEL (reference sequence). Unmatched junction bases numbered 3, after V lost 4 bases and J lost 3 bases. Per the authors' pipeline: Amplified reference gene primers provided the basis for estimating nucleated cell counts. Libraries were prepared by immunoSEQ multiplex PCR; TCRdb keeps only in-frame clonotypes and omits some of them. V, J and clone size are those of that table, while D and trimming were read from the DNA. The table has roughly 150,000 clones, 85% to 90% seen once; the top ten hold 3.5% to 4%. Input material: peripheral blood. The J gene is TRBJ2-3, the V gene TRBV3-1 (or the pseudogene TRBV3-2); 8 positions match TRBD2. The sequence came from a woman in her 70s with acute or convalescent COVID-19. The CDR3 loop is CASSPGLATDTQYF. DNA of the CDR3: TGTGCCAGCAGCCCCGGACTAGCTACAGATACGCAGTATTTT.